This TCR beta chain was captured in a study of identical twins (dated by TCRdb to 2015 to 2016). At the level of the whole study: To test whether fetal clonotypes persist, this study deep-sequenced TCR alpha and beta repertoires from monozygotic twins, from unrelated adults of various ages, and from cord blood. Replicate twin experiments were performed at different times using different library preparation protocols to rule out contamination. What the work shows at the level of the full study, not this receptor alone: Invariant T cells such as MAIT and iNKT could partly confound zero-insertion analyses, although diverse VJ usage argued against such confounding for most clonotypes. Excess twin sharing in beta out-of-frame sequences was weaker because fewer shared sequences lowered the signal-to-noise ratio. Compared with coincidental sharing between unrelated individuals, out-of-frame TCR alpha sequences shared between twins had an excess of sequences with low generation probability. Because the same donors could not be followed over many years, the conclusions depended on cross-sectional statistical analysis. Fewer insertions were carried by abundant cord blood beta clonotypes; a weaker similar trend was observed in young adult naive repertoires, while no such trend was observed in memory repertoires. Out-of-frame TCR alpha sharing in monozygotic twins was systematically underestimated by recombination models, whereas sharing between unrelated individuals was in agreement with the recombination models.

Library generation was performed with 5' RACE. Reads for this sample came from an Illumina HiSeq 2000. Template switching introduced a universal primer binding site; the final cDNA contained a unique molecular identifier, enabling accurate counting of TCR cDNA molecules. Specific primers in the conserved constant-segment region were used to synthesize first-strand cDNA for the TCR alpha and beta chains. Each cDNA library was double barcoded, with a SMART-Mk sample barcode plus Illumina barcodes, to control for contamination. TruSeq adapter sequences, together with Illumina sample barcodes, were added in two successive PCR steps. Sequencing of the TCR alpha and beta cDNA libraries was done on the Illumina HiSeq platform using custom primers. In the authors' own workflow: Unique molecular identifiers were extracted from raw reads with MiGEC, and CDR3 positions were determined with MiXCR. Recombination models were inferred per individual with the repgenHMM and IGoR tools using an EM algorithm. Shared clonotypes were analyzed with the tcR package in R, and sharing was normalized by the product of cloneset sizes. To study raw recombination without the effects of thymic and clonal selection, out-of-frame nonproductive sequences were analyzed. TCRdb applied fastp at Q25 and MiXCR to the public reads, then kept only in-frame beta chains. Each record represents a unique CDR3 protein, reported with the most common genes and DNA among its rows. TCRdb assigned the V and J calls; the authors' analysis was not used. The sample contains about 700,000 distinct CDR3 sequences, 8% to 9% of them found a single time. Of the sample, 0.98% falls within the top ten clones.

Every donor in the study was a healthy Caucasian. Three pairs of female monozygotic twins, all aged about 18 to 30 years, were included in the twin cohort. Peripheral blood mononuclear cells were used as the source from which RNA for TCR libraries was isolated. This clonotype occurred many times. Its antigen has not been determined. Nothing much larger sits one base from this clone, and base qualities are not available. These data were likewise used in another study, on yellow fever vaccine responses in identical twins. Taken from the second paper: According to the authors, the vaccine-induced T cell response in identical twins seemed to be partly convergent and partly specific to each individual. Focusing on identical twins, the study followed the T cell clones that responded to the vaccine, and did so with precision.

Sequenced sample: PBMCs. The origin of this receptor is a woman aged 18 to 35 in good health.

The CDR3 protein: CASSPGHLANTGELFF. DNA sequence: TGTGCCAGCAGCCCGGGACATTTAGCGAACACCGGGGAGCTGTTTTTT. The chain is made from TRBV6-1 and TRBJ2-2, and perhaps TRBD1 as D gene, on 6 matching bases. The cysteine opens and the phenylalanine closes a CDR3 of 16 amino acids. Just the 48-base CDR3 DNA is kept, in frame starting at base 1. V and J lose 6 bases and 0 bases, and a span of 14 bases separates them. The germline V gene supplies CDR1 MNHNS and CDR2 SASEGT.